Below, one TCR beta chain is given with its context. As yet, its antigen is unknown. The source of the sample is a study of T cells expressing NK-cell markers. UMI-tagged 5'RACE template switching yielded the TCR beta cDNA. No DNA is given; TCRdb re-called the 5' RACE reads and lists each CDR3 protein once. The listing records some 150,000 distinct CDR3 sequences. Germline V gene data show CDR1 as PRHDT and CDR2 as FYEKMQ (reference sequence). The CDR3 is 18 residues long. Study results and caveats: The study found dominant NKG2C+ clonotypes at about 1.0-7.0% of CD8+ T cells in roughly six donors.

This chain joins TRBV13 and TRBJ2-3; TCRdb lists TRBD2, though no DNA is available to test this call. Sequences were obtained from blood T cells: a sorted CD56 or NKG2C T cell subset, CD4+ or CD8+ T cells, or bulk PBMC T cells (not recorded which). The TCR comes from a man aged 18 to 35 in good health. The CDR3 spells CASSPRLGVGLATDTQYF.